What follows describes a single T cell receptor (beta chain). As yet, its antigen is unknown. The J segment lost 1 base and the V segment lost 4 bases, leaving 8 bases of the junction unmatched. This CDR3 spans 17 amino acids. From germline, CDR1 is KGHDR and CDR2 SFDVKD. The sample belongs to a study of brain metastases from non-small cell lung cancer. General study points: Compared with their matched primary tumors, approximately 60% of brain metastases showed expanded T-cell clones. Metastases had sparse T cells but largely shared repertoires with primaries. Fewer infiltrating T cells were found in brain metastases than primaries.

Profiled with immunoSEQ multiplex PCR; TCRdb holds only in-frame clones, not every one. The repertoire holds under 3,000 clones, under 90% seen once, with roughly 6.6% in the top ten. The chain has TRBV24-1 and TRBJ2-5; 10 bases agree with TRBD2. The TCR comes from a donor aged 40 or older with non-small cell lung cancer. Sequencing was done on a sample of primary lung tumor tissue. DNA of the CDR3: TGTGCCACCAGTGAGCGACGACTAGCGGGTGGCCAAGAGACCCAGTACTTC. This gives the protein CATSERRLAGGQETQYF.